The 15 T cell receptor beta chains presented below share a single source sample, sequenced in a study of T cells after posttransplantation cyclophosphamide. The data were produced by immunoSEQ multiplex PCR, yet TCRdb's version contains in-frame clones alone and is incomplete. Observed in the sample are about 15,000 clones, none of them singletons. Treatment was busulfan-fludarabine conditioning, a marrow graft, and cyclophosphamide on days +3 and +4. This specimen was PBMCs, taken 1162 days after allogeneic stem cell transplant with posttransplant cyclophosphamide. These receptors all come from a female patient in her forties or fifties who received an allogeneic stem cell transplant from a related donor, was CMV-positive, and had no GVHD. A subset of T cells may come from the graft donor.

The V call is TRBV4-1, the J call TRBJ2-5; D gene unclear. The J call may be wrong; the DNA end is better matched by TRBJ2-7. The CDR3 totals 14 residues. CDR1 is MGHRA and CDR2 is YSYEKL in the germline V gene. The CDR3 is CASSPMLLGYEQYF. The CDR3 nucleotides read TGCGCCAGCAGCCCCATGCTCCTAGGCTACGAGCAGTACTTC.

This clone has a count of ten or more. The J gene is TRBJ2-1, the V gene TRBV19; 10 bases are a match to TRBD1. This CDR3 comprises 15 residues. Germline V lookup: CDR1 LNHDA, CDR2 SQIVND (reference sequence). V shed 3 bases and J 8 bases; nucleotides not matched to a gene: 7. Written as DNA, the CDR3 is TGTGCCAGTAGTATTACCGGGACAGGGGATGATGAGCAGTTCTTC. Protein: CASSITGTGDDEQFF.

This clone was detected many times. V gene TRBV18 combines with J gene TRBJ2-7, with TRBD2 matching 11 bases. V lost 4 bases and J lost 0; bases outside the gene matches: 5. The germline gives CDR1 KGHSH, CDR2 LQKENI. The CDR3 totals 16 residues. The CDR3 coding sequence is TGTGCCAGCTCACAACTAGCGGGGGCCCTCTCCTACGAGCAGTACTTC. It specifies CASSQLAGALSYEQYF.

There are many counts of this clone. The V call is TRBV7-9, the J call TRBJ2-7, with TRBD1 identical over 7 bases. Per germline, CDR1 SEHNR and CDR2 FQNEAQ (reference sequence). J lost 2 bases, V lost 5 bases, and 12 bases had no gene match. The CDR3 extends over 16 amino acids. This CDR3 reads CASSPGQQIQTYEQYF. The CDR3 DNA reads TGTGCCAGCAGCCCGGGACAGCAAATTCAGACCTACGAGCAGTACTTC.

This clone was recorded at least ten times. The V gene is TRBV18, the J gene TRBJ2-2, with D perhaps TRBD1 (6 bases). Trimming left V 5 bases short and J 0 bases short, with 16 bases between. This CDR3 comprises 17 residues. Looked up from germline, CDR1 is KGHSH and CDR2 is LQKENI. The CDR3 loop is CASSEQSGHPNTGELFF. CDR3 nucleotides: TGTGCCAGCTCAGAACAGTCGGGACACCCGAACACCGGGGAGCTGTTTTTT.

This clone was counted many times. V usage is TRBV27 and J usage is TRBJ2-3; D perhaps matches TRBD1 (6 bases). The CDR3 runs to 14 residues. Trimming pared 3 bases from V and 3 bases from J, leaving 10 bases between. Germline V gene data show CDR1 as MNHEY and CDR2 as SMNVEV (reference sequence). CDR3 protein: CASSLGRGTDTQYF. The CDR3 DNA reads TGTGCCAGCAGTTTGGGCAGGGGAACAGATACGCAGTATTTT.

In its sample, this clone was seen a few times. This chain connects TRBV6-1 to TRBJ2-5; D might be TRBD2 (6 bases). Germline lookup yields CDR1 MNHNS and CDR2 SASEGT. V was pared by 4 bases and J by 1 base, with 13 bases between. The CDR3 covers 15 residues. The CDR3 DNA follows: TGTGCCAGCAGTGGACGCGGAGCGGGCCAAGAGACCCAGTACTTC. Encoded protein: CASSGRGAGQETQYF.

The J gene is TRBJ1-5, the V gene TRBV7-6; D is undetermined. The CDR3 covers 13 residues. Trimming cost V 4 bases and J 0 bases, with 4 bases left between them. Germline CDR1 reads SGHVS; CDR2 reads FNYEAQ. The CDR3 DNA reads TGTGCCAGCAGCTCTAATAGCAATCAGCCCCAGCATTTT. Amino acids: CASSSNSNQPQHF.

This clone was recorded at least ten times. The J gene is TRBJ1-2, the V gene TRBV5-1; TRBD1 aligns across 11 bases. V was pared by 4 bases and J by 3 bases, with 11 bases of the junction left unmatched. CDR1 and CDR2 (germline): SGHRS, YFSETQ. CDR3 size: 17 residues. The CDR3 sequence: CASSLGRTGGLDYGYTF. CDR3 nucleotides: TGCGCCAGCAGCCTAGGCCGGACAGGGGGCTTGGACTATGGCTACACCTTC.

J is TRBJ1-1 and V is TRBV5-1, with a tentative D call TRBD1 (6 bases). Germline V lookup: CDR1 SGHRS, CDR2 YFSETQ. Trimming pared 2 bases from V and 6 bases from J, leaving 14 bases between. This CDR3 is built from 14 residues. CDR3 DNA sequence: TGCGCCAGCAGCTTAACAAGGACAGACCCTGAAGCTTTCTTT. As protein: CASSLTRTDPEAFF.

This clone was counted only a few times. The V call is TRBV14, the J call TRBJ2-3; 9 nucleotides line up with TRBD1. The CDR3 is 15 amino acids. V shed 2 bases and J 4 bases; nucleotides not matched to a gene: 4. Germline CDR1 and CDR2: SGHDN and FVKESK. The CDR3 DNA follows: TGTGCCAGCAGCCAATCGACAGGGGGAGCAGATACGCAGTATTTT. This translates into CASSQSTGGADTQYF.

This clone was found many times. The chain couples TRBV18 to TRBJ2-2; no clear D. CDR3 length: 14 amino acids. Germline V gives CDR1 KGHSH, CDR2 LQKENI. V shed 2 bases and J shed 2 bases, with 6 bases lying between them. CDR3 DNA sequence: TGTGCCAGCTCACCATCAGTAAACACCGGGGAGCTGTTTTTT. As protein: CASSPSVNTGELFF.

This clone has ten or more counts. The V and J genes are TRBV4-3 and TRBJ2-6; 7 bases map to TRBD1. This CDR3 spans 19 amino acids. Germline-derived CDR1 and CDR2 are LGHNA and YSLEER. V lost 4 bases, J lost 0 bases, and 12 bases stayed unmatched. As DNA, the CDR3 is TGCGCCAGCAGCCCTGGTGTGACAGGGCTTTTCTCTGGGGCCAACGTCCTGACTTTC. Translation gives CASSPGVTGLFSGANVLTF.

This clone appeared many times. The gene calls are TRBV28 and TRBJ2-5; D possibly corresponds to TRBD2 (6 bases). The CDR3 contains 16 residues. V was shortened by 3 bases and J by 4 bases, with 18 bases between the two germline ends. Per the germline V gene, CDR1 is MDHEN and CDR2 is SYDVKM. The DNA of the CDR3 is TGTGCCAGCAGTTTCACCGGGGCGGGGAGTCGAGAGACCCAGTACTTC. Its protein is CASSFTGAGSRETQYF.

This clone has at least ten counts. The J gene is TRBJ2-7, the V gene TRBV7-9; TRBD2 might be the D (5 bases). The CDR3 runs to 13 residues. Germline V gives CDR1 SEHNR, CDR2 FQNEAQ (reference sequence). Trimming left V 6 bases short and J 4 bases short, with 13 bases between. The CDR3 protein is CASSSGREYEQYF. Here the CDR3 DNA reads TGTGCCAGCAGTTCCGGCCGGGAATACGAGCAGTACTTC.